The source of this TCR beta chain is a study of molecular identifiers for immune sequencing clone quantification. Overall study results and limits: Clones above 20 RNA copies contained over 99% of effector molecules and under 1% of naive molecules.

TCRdb itself ran the PCR reads through MiXCR, one entry per CDR3 protein. The data show some 650,000 distinct CDR3 sequences, 15% to 20% seen once. Naive CD8 T cells were FACS-sorted by CD8+CD4-CCR7+CD45RA+ markers. J lost 10 bases, V lost 2 bases, and 11 bases had no gene match. Germline CDR1 reads SGHTA; CDR2 reads FQGNSA. The CDR3 has 15 residues. Notes on this clonotype: Antigen unknown.

The sequence was collected from a human donor in good health. Some libraries in this study had Jurkat cell RNA spiked in. Sequencing was done on a sample of naive CD8+ T cells from blood, with Jurkat cell RNA spiked in. The subset was: FACS-sorted CD8+CD4-CCR7+CD45RA+ naive T cells. The chain is built from TRBV7-2 and TRBJ2-1; 7 nucleotides match TRBD1. CDR3 loop: CASSLWEKGAEEQFF. Written as DNA, the CDR3 is TGTGCCAGCAGCTTATGGGAAAAGGGGGCAGAGGAGCAGTTCTTC.